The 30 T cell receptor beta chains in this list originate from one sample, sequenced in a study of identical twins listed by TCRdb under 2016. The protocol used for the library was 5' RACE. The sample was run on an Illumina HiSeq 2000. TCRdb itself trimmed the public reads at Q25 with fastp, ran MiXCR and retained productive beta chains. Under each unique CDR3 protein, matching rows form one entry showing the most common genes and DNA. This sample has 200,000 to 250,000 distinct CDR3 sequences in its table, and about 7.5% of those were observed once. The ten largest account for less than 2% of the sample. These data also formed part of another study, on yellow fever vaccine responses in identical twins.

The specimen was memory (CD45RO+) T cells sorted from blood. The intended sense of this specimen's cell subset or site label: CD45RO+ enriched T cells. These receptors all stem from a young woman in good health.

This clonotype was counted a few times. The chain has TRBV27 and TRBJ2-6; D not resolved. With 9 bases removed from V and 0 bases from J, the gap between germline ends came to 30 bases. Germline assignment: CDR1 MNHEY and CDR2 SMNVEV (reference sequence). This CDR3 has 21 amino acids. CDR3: CARECSGGRHTDGSGANVLTF. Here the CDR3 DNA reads TGTGCCAGAGAATGCAGTGGCGGACGGCACACCGACGGCTCTGGGGCCAACGTCCTGACTTTC. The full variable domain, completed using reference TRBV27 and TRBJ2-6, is EAQVTQNPRYLITVTGKKLTVTCSQNMNHEYMSWYRQDPGLGLRQIYYSMNVEVTDKGDVPEGYKVSRKEKRNFPLILESPSPNQTSLYFCARECSGGRHTDGSGANVLTFGAGSRLTVL.

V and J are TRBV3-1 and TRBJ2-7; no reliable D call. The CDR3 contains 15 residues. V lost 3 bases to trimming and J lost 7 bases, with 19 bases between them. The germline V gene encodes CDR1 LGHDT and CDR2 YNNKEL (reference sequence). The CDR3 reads CASSQAKATSSEQYF. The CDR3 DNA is TGTGCCAGCAGCCAGGCCAAGGCCACATCTTCGGAGCAGTACTTC.

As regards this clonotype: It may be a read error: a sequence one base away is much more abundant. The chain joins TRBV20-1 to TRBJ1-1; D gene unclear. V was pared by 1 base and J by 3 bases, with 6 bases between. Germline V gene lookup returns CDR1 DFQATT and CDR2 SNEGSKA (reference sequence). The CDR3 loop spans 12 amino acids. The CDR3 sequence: CSARAGDTEAFF. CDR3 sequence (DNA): TGCAGTGCTAGAGCCGGGGACACTGAAGCTTTCTTT.

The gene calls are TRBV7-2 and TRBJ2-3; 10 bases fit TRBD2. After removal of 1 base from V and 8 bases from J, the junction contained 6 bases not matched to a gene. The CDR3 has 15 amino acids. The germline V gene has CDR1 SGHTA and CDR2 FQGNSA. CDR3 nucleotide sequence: TGTGCCAGCAGCTTAGGACTAGCGGGTCAGGGTACGCAGTATTTT. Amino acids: CASSLGLAGQGTQYF.

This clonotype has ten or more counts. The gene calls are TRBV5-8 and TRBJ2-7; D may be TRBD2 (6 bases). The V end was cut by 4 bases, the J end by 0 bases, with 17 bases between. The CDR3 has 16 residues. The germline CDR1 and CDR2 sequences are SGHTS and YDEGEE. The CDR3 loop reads CASSARLELASYEQYF. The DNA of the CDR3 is TGTGCCAGCAGCGCCAGACTAGAGCTCGCCTCCTACGAGCAGTACTTC.

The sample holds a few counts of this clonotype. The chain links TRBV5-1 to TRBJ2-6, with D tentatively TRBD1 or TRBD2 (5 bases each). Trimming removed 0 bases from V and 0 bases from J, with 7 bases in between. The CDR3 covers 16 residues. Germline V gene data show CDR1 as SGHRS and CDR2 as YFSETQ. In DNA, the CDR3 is TGCGCCAGCAGCTTGGTGGGGGACTCTGGGGCCAACGTCCTGACTTTC. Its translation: CASSLVGDSGANVLTF.

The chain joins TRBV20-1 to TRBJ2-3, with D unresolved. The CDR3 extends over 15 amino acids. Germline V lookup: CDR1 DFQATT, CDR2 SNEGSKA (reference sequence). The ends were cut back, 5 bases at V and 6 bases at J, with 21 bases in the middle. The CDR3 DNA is TGCAGTGCTGGCGGTAAGGCTGGGCTTTTGGATACGCAGTATTTT. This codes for CSAGGKAGLLDTQYF.

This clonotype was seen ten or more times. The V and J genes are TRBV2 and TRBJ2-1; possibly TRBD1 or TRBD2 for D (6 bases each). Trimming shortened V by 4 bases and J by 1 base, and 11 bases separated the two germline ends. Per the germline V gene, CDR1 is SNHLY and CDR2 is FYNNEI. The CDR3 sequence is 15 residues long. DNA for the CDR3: TGTGCCAGCAGTGTTGGGGGGACATCCTACAATGAGCAGTTCTTC. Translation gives CASSVGGTSYNEQFF.

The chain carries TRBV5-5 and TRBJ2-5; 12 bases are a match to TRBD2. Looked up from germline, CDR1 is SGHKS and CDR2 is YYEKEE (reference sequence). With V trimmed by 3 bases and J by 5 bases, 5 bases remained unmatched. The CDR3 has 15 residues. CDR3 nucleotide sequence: TGTGCCAGCAGCTCTAGGACTAGCGGGATGGAGACCCAGTACTTC. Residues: CASSSRTSGMETQYF.

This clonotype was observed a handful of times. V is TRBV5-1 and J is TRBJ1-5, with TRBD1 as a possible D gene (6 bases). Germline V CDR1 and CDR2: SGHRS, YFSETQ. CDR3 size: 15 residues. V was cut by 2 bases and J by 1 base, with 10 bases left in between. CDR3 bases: TGCGCCAGCAGCTTAATAGGGGGAAGCAATCAGCCCCAGCATTTT. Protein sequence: CASSLIGGSNQPQHF.

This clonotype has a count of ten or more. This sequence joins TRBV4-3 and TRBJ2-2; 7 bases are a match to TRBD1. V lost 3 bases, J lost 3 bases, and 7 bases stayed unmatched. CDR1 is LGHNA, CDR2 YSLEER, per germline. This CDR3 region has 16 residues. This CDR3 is CASSQEKGAYTGELFF. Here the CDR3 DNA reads TGCGCCAGCAGCCAGGAAAAGGGGGCATACACCGGGGAGCTGTTTTTT.

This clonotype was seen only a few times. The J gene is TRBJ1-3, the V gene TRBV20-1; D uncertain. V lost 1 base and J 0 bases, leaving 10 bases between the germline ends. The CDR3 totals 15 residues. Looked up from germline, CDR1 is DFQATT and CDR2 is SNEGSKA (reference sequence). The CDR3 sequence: CSARGPSSSGNTIYF. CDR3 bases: TGCAGTGCTAGAGGCCCATCGAGCTCTGGAAACACCATATATTTT.

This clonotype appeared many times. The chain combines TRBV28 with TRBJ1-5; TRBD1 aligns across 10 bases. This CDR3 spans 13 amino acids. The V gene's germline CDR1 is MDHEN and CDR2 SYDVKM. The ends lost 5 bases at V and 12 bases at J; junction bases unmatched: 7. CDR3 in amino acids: CASSIGTGVIQHF. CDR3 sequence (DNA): TGTGCCAGCAGTATTGGGACAGGGGTTATCCAGCATTTT.

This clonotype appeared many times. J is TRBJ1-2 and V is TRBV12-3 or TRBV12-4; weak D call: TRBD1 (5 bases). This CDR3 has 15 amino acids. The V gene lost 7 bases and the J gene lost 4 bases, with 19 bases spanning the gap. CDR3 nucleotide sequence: TGTGCCAGCACTTGGGGCTTTAGACAGTCCTATGGCTACACCTTC. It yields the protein CASTWGFRQSYGYTF.

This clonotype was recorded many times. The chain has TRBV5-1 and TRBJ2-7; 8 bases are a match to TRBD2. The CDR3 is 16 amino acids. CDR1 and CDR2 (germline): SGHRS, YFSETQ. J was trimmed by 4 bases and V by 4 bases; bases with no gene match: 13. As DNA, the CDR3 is TGCGCCAGCAGCCCCGTAGGTAGCGGGGTCCTTTACGAGCAGTACTTC. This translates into CASSPVGSGVLYEQYF.

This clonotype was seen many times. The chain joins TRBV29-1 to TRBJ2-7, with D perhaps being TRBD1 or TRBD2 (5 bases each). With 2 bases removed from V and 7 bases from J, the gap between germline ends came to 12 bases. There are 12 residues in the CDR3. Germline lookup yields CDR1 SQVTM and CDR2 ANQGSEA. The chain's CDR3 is CSVEQGVREQYF. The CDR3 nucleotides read TGCAGCGTTGAACAGGGAGTGAGGGAGCAGTACTTC.

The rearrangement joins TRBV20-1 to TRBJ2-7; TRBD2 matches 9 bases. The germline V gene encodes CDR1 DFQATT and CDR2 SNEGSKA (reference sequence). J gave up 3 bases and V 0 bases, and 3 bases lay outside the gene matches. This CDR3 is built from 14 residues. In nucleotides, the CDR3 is TGCAGTGCTAGAGATGAGCGGGAGGACTACGAGCAGTACTTC. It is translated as CSARDEREDYEQYF.

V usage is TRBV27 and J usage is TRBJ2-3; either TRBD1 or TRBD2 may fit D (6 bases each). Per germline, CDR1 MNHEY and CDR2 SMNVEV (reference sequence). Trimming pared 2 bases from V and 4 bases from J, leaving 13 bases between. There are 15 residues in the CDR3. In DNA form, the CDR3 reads TGTGCCAGCAGTTTAAGGGGGGTTCTTGCAGATACGCAGTATTTT. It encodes CASSLRGVLADTQYF.

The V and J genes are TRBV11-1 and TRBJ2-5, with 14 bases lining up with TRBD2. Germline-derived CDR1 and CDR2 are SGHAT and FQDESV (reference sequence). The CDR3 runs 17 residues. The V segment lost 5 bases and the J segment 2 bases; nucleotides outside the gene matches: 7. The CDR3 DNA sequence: TGTGCCAGCAGCAAGACTAGCGGGGGGGCAGCACAAGAGACCCAGTACTTC. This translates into CASSKTSGGAAQETQYF.

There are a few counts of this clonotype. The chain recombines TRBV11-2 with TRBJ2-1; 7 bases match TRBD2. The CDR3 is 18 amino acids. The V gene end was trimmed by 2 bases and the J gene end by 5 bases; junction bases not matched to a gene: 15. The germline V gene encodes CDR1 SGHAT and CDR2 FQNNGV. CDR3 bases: TGTGCCAGCAGCTTAAGAGGAGTAATCTGGGGGGGGAACAATGAGCAGTTCTTC. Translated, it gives CASSLRGVIWGGNNEQFF. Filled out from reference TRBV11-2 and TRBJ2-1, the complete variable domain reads EAGVAQSPRYKIIEKRQSVAFWCNPISGHATLYWYQQILGQGPKLLIQFQNNGVVDDSQLPKDRFSAERLKGVDSTLKIQPAKLEDSAVYLCASSLRGVIWGGNNEQFFGPGTRLTVL.

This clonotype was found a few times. In DNA, the CDR3 is TGTGCCAGCTCACCAGACCACCTCGGGGACGAGCAGTACTTC. Translating gives CASSPDHLGDEQYF. The chain employs TRBV18 and TRBJ2-7; tentatively, D is TRBD2 (5 bases). V was pared by 2 bases and J by 5 bases, with 13 bases between. The CDR3 contains 14 residues. In germline, CDR1 is KGHSH, CDR2 LQKENI.

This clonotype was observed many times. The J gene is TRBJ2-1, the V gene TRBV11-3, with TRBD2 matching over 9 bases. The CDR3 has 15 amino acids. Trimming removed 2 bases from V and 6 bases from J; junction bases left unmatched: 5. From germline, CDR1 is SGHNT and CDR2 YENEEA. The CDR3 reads CASSLTLAGINEQFF. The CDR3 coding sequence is TGTGCCAGCAGCTTAACCCTAGCGGGGATCAATGAGCAGTTCTTC. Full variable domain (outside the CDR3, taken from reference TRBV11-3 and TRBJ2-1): EAGVVQSPRYKIIEKKQPVAFWCNPISGHNTLYWYLQNLGQGPELLIRYENEEAVDDSQLPKDRFSAERLKGVDSTLKIQPAELGDSAVYLCASSLTLAGINEQFFGPGTRLTVL.

In DNA form, the CDR3 reads TGTGCCAGCAGCGGACCGGGACAGAGTTCACCCCTCCACTTT. This codes for CASSGPGQSSPLHF. The gene calls are TRBV5-6 and TRBJ1-6, with 7 bases matching TRBD1. The CDR3 is 14 amino acids. CDR1 and CDR2 from the germline V gene are SGHDT and YYEEEE. The junction had 7 bases not matched to a gene; V was cut back by 4 bases and J by 9 bases.

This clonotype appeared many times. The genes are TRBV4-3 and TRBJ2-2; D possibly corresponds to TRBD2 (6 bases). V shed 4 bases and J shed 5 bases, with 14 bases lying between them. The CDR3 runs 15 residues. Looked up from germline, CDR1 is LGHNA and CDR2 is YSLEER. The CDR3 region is CASSPPPGDTGELFF. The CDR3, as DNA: TGCGCCAGCAGCCCCCCCCCGGGGGATACCGGGGAGCTGTTTTTT.

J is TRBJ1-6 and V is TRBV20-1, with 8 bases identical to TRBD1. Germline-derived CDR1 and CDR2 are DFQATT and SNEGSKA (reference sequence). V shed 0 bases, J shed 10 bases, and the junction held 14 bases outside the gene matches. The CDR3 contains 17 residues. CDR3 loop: CSARDLGQGGGGSPLHF. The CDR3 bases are TGCAGTGCTAGAGATTTAGGACAGGGTGGAGGAGGCTCACCCCTCCACTTT.

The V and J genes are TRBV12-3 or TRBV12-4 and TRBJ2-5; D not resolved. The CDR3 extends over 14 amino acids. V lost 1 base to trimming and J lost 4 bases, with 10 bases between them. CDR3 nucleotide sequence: TGTGCCAGCAGTTTAGGGACCGGCCCAGAGACCCAGTACTTC. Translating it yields CASSLGTGPETQYF.

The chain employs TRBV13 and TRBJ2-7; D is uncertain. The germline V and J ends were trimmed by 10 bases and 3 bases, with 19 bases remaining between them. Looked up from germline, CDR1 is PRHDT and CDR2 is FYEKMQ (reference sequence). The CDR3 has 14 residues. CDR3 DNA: TGTGCCATGAGCCCCGGGCCTAAGAGCTACGAGCAGTACTTC. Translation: CAMSPGPKSYEQYF. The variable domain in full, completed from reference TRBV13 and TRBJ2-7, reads AAGVIQSPRHLIKEKRETATLKCYPIPRHDTVYWYQQGPGQDPQFLISFYEKMQSDKGSIPDRFSAQQFSDYHSELNMSSLELGDSALYFCAMSPGPKSYEQYFGPGTRLTVT.

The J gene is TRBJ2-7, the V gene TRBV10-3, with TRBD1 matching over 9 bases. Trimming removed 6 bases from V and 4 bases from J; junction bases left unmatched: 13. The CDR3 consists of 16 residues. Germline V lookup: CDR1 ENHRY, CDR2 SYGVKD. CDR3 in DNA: TGTGCCATCAGAGGGACAGGGTCTAGTAGTTCGTACGAGCAGTACTTC. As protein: CAIRGTGSSSSYEQYF.

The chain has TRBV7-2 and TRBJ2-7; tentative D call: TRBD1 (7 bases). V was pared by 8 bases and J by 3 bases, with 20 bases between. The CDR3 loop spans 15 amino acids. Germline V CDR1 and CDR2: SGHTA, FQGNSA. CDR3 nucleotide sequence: TGTGCCAGCCGGAACAACAGGGGAGGAAACTACGAGCAGTACTTC. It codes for CASRNNRGGNYEQYF.

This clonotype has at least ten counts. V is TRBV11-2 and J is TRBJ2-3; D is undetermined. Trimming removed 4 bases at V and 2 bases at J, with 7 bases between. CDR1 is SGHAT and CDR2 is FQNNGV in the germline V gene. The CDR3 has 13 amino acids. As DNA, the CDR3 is TGTGCCAGCAGCTCCATCCTCACAGATACGCAGTATTTT. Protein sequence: CASSSILTDTQYF.